One and the same sample provided the 23 T cell receptor beta chains below, sequenced in a study of blood T cell repertoires in COVID-19. Sequencing was performed with immunoSEQ multiplex PCR; in TCRdb, only in-frame clones are kept and a portion is missing. The sample includes hundreds of thousands of clones, around nine tenths seen only once; the top ten take 2% to 2.5%. The sample was PBMCs or T cells enriched from blood (not recorded which). All receptors derive from a woman aged 55-70 years in a cohort exposed to, infected with or recovered from COVID-19 (not recorded which).

V gene TRBV7-9 combines with J gene TRBJ2-1; D may be TRBD2 (6 bases). Germline values: CDR1 SEHNR, CDR2 FQNEAQ (reference sequence). The CDR3 has 15 residues. Deletions cut 4 bases from V and 6 bases from J, with 16 bases between. This CDR3 is CASSWRDAPGNEQFF. For the CDR3, the DNA is TGTGCCAGCAGCTGGAGGGACGCGCCGGGCAATGAGCAGTTCTTC.

V and J are TRBV21-1 and TRBJ2-3; the table names TRBD1, a call not compared with the DNA. TRBV21-1 is recorded as a pseudogene. The CDR3 has 12 amino acids. The CDR3, as DNA: TGTGCCTGGGACAGCCGCACAGATACGCAGTATTTT. Translation gives CAWDSRTDTQYF.

The table lists this clone with a few counts. This chain connects TRBV3-1 (or the pseudogene TRBV3-2) to TRBJ2-5; 12 bases agree with TRBD2. Germline V CDR1 and CDR2: LGHDT, YNNKEL (reference sequence). V gave up 6 bases and J gave up 4 bases; unmatched junction bases: 6. This CDR3 spans 15 amino acids. CDR3 nucleotide sequence: TGTGCCAGCAGTAAGACTAGCGGGAGAGGAGAGACCCAGTACTTC. Protein product: CASSKTSGRGETQYF.

This clone was counted only a few times. The V gene is TRBV6-5, the J gene TRBJ1-1; no definite D call. Trimming removed 2 bases at V and 6 bases at J, with 13 bases between. Germline V CDR1 and CDR2: MNHEY, SVGAGI. This CDR3 contains 14 residues. The CDR3, as DNA: TGTGCCAGCAGTTACAGGGTGAGGGAGGCTGAAGCTTTCTTT. The encoded protein is CASSYRVREAEAFF.

J is TRBJ2-5 and V is TRBV29-1; 9 bases are shared with TRBD2. V was pared by 1 base and J by 0 bases, with 9 bases of the junction left unmatched. This CDR3 has 17 residues. The V gene's germline CDR1 is SQVTM and CDR2 ANQGSEA. CDR3: CSVEGRIRTSDQETQYF. The DNA of the CDR3 is TGCAGCGTTGAAGGTCGTATCAGGACTAGCGACCAAGAGACCCAGTACTTC.

This chain joins TRBV28 and TRBJ2-1; 10 bases line up with TRBD1. The CDR3 sequence is 15 residues long. The germline gives CDR1 MDHEN, CDR2 SYDVKM. Trimming cost V 8 bases and J 4 bases; bases outside gene matches: 8. CDR3 nucleotide sequence: TGTGCCAGCTTTCCGGGACAGGGGATTTACAATGAGCAGTTCTTC. Amino acid sequence: CASFPGQGIYNEQFF.

The chain uses TRBV19 and TRBJ1-5, with 7 nucleotides matching TRBD1. The CDR3 loop spans 13 amino acids. The junction had 0 bases not matched to a gene; V was cut back by 3 bases and J by 4 bases. Germline V gene lookup returns CDR1 LNHDA and CDR2 SQIVND (reference sequence). The CDR3 spells CASSMGQNQPQHF. The CDR3 coding sequence is TGTGCCAGTAGTATGGGACAGAATCAGCCCCAGCATTTT.

The chain joins TRBV6-6 to TRBJ2-5, with unresolved D. V lost 2 bases and J 0 bases, leaving 7 bases between the germline ends. This CDR3 comprises 14 residues. CDR1 and CDR2 (germline): MNHNY, SVGAGI (reference sequence). CDR3: CASSYGPNQETQYF. DNA of the CDR3: TGTGCCAGCAGTTACGGGCCGAACCAAGAGACCCAGTACTTC.

There are a few counts of this clone. CDR3 sequence reads: CATSRDWGGALNTEAFF. The CDR3 coding sequence is TGTGCCACCAGCAGAGATTGGGGGGGGGCACTGAACACTGAAGCTTTCTTT. The chain combines TRBV15 with TRBJ1-1, with D maybe TRBD1 (6 bases). V shed 0 bases and J shed 0 bases, with 14 bases lying between them. The germline V gene has CDR1 LNHNV and CDR2 YYDKDF (reference sequence). The CDR3 is 17 amino acids.

V is TRBV6-6 and J is TRBJ1-5; 8 bases map to TRBD1. The CDR3 is 16 residues long. Germline V gives CDR1 MNHNY, CDR2 SVGAGI (reference sequence). V lost 0 bases and J lost 6; bases outside the gene matches: 7. The CDR3 nucleotides are TGTGCCAGCAGTTACTCCCCACAGGGGGGGGGTCAGCCCCAGCATTTT. Residues: CASSYSPQGGGQPQHF.

The V and J genes are TRBV4-1 and TRBJ1-2, with 8 bases matching TRBD1. Germline V lookup: CDR1 MGHRA, CDR2 YSYEKL. This CDR3 comprises 15 residues. V lost 1 base and J lost 3; bases outside the gene matches: 4. CDR3 protein: CASSQGTGSYYGYTF. Here the CDR3 DNA reads TGCGCCAGCAGCCAAGGGACAGGGTCCTACTATGGCTACACCTTC.

The chain couples TRBV28 to TRBJ1-1; no definite D call. V was cut by 2 bases and J by 1 base, with 8 bases left in between. The CDR3 contains 14 residues. Germline V CDR1 and CDR2: MDHEN, SYDVKM. The CDR3 region is CASSLLEGNTEAFF. For the CDR3, the DNA is TGTGCCAGCAGTTTACTGGAGGGGAACACTGAAGCTTTCTTT.

The chain carries TRBV19 and TRBJ2-5, with TRBD2 matching 7 bases. The J segment lost 1 base and the V segment lost 3 bases, leaving 2 bases of the junction unmatched. Germline loops: CDR1 LNHDA, CDR2 SQIVND (reference sequence). The CDR3 loop spans 14 amino acids. CDR3 bases: TGTGCCAGTAGTATGGCTAGCGGCCAAGAGACCCAGTACTTC. As protein: CASSMASGQETQYF.

The chain links TRBV5-1 to TRBJ2-5, with 7 bases lining up with TRBD2. Germline loops: CDR1 SGHRS, CDR2 YFSETQ. J lost 7 bases, V lost 4 bases, and 10 bases had no gene match. The CDR3 is made up of 14 amino acids. The CDR3 here is CASSLGLTESTQYF. CDR3 DNA: TGCGCCAGCAGCCTGGGACTAACTGAGTCGACCCAGTACTTC. The full variable domain, completed using reference TRBV5-1 and TRBJ2-5, is KAGVTQTPRYLIKTRGQQVTLSCSPISGHRSVSWYQQTPGQGLQFLFEYFSETQRNKGNFPGRFSGRQFSNSRSEMNVSTLELGDSALYLCASSLGLTESTQYFGPGTRLLVL.

The chain uses TRBV29-1 and TRBJ1-3; no clear D. V lost 4 bases to trimming and J lost 0 bases, with 16 bases between them. The CDR3 has 16 residues. CDR1 is SQVTM and CDR2 is ANQGSEA in the germline V gene. The CDR3: CSVVEPGPSSGNTIYF. The DNA of the CDR3 is TGCAGCGTTGTAGAGCCAGGTCCCAGCTCTGGAAACACCATATATTTT.

The chain employs TRBV27 and TRBJ2-1; 7 positions agree with TRBD2. Trimming removed 5 bases from V and 9 bases from J; junction bases left unmatched: 13. In germline, CDR1 is MNHEY, CDR2 SMNVEV (reference sequence). There are 15 residues in the CDR3. CDR3 sequence reads: CASSPRLALFSEQFF. The DNA of the CDR3 is TGTGCCAGCAGTCCACGACTAGCACTTTTCTCTGAGCAGTTCTTC.

The chain carries TRBV5-1 and TRBJ2-1; 12 nucleotides align to TRBD2. Trimming cost V 1 base and J 7 bases; bases outside gene matches: 3. Looked up from germline, CDR1 is SGHRS and CDR2 is YFSETQ. This CDR3 is built from 15 residues. In DNA, the CDR3 is TGCGCCAGCAGCTTGTGGCTAGCGGGAGGGAATGAGCAGTTCTTC. Its protein is CASSLWLAGGNEQFF.

The V and J genes are TRBV11-3 and TRBJ2-1; 8 positions agree with TRBD2. Germline loops: CDR1 SGHNT, CDR2 YENEEA. The CDR3 covers 15 residues. V was pared by 5 bases and J by 7 bases, with 10 bases of the junction left unmatched. Here the CDR3 DNA reads TGTGCCAGCAGCCACTGGGCGGGAGGAGCAAATGAGCAGTTCTTC. This encodes CASSHWAGGANEQFF.

A few counts support this clone. The chain joins TRBV14 to TRBJ2-7; 7 bases line up with TRBD2. This CDR3 has 15 residues. Trimming at V came to 1 base and at J to 0 bases, leaving 3 bases not matched to a gene. The V gene's germline CDR1 is SGHDN and CDR2 FVKESK. CDR3 sequence (DNA): TGTGCCAGCAGCCAAGGTCCGGGGGGCTCCTACGAGCAGTACTTC. The encoded protein is CASSQGPGGSYEQYF.

V and J are TRBV19 and TRBJ1-4; tentatively, D is TRBD1 (6 bases). In germline, CDR1 is LNHDA, CDR2 SQIVND (reference sequence). CDR3 size: 13 residues. V lost 5 bases to trimming and J lost 8 bases, with 12 bases between them. The CDR3 nucleotides read TGTGCCAGTAGTGAACAGGGCGGGGAAAAACTGTTTTTT. It codes for CASSEQGGEKLFF. Using reference TRBV19 and TRBJ1-4 for the parts outside the CDR3, the full variable domain is DGGITQSPKYLFRKEGQNVTLSCEQNLNHDAMYWYRQDPGQGLRLIYYSQIVNDFQKGDIAEGYSVSREKKESFPLTVTSAQKNPTAFYLCASSEQGGEKLFFGSGTQLSVL.

Notes on this clone: This same CDR3 is encoded by further DNA sequences in the sample. As DNA, the CDR3 is TGTGCCAGCAGTCTCGGGACTAGCGGTTCCTACGAGCAGTACTTC. Its protein is CASSLGTSGSYEQYF. The genes are TRBV28 and TRBJ2-7, with 11 bases identical to TRBD2. The CDR3 is 15 residues long. Per the germline V gene, CDR1 is MDHEN and CDR2 is SYDVKM. The J segment lost 1 base and the V segment lost 5 bases, leaving 4 bases of the junction unmatched.

A remark on this clone: The junction departs from the called germline gene at one end, perhaps through a read error. The chain carries TRBV23-1 and TRBJ2-7, with 8 bases lining up with TRBD1. TRBV23-1 is assigned to the ORF class and has an uncertain function. The CDR3 is 9 residues long. The CDR3 DNA follows: TGCGCCAGCAGTGGGACAGGAGGCTTC. Its protein product is CASSGTGGF.

The J gene is TRBJ2-1, the V gene TRBV7-9, with TRBD1 identical over 11 bases. This CDR3 has 16 amino acids. V was pared by 5 bases and J by 8 bases, with 11 bases of the junction left unmatched. Germline CDR1 and CDR2: SEHNR and FQNEAQ (reference sequence). The CDR3 nucleotides are TGTGCCAGCAGCGTCTCCGGGACAGGGGGGTCAGATGAGCAGTTCTTC. It encodes CASSVSGTGGSDEQFF.